This is a list of T cell receptor beta chains from one sample in a study of blood T cell repertoires in COVID-19. Sequencing was performed with immunoSEQ multiplex PCR; in TCRdb, only in-frame clones are kept and a portion is missing. The top ten clones hold about 1.6% of a sample with about 260,000 clones, 85% to 90% of them seen once. Sequencing used peripheral blood. The receptors shown here come from a woman aged 35 to 49 who had recovered from COVID-19. Both conserved end residues are trimmed from each CDR3. Fields, in order: D gene, V gene, clone size, CDR3 protein. D genes are given only for firm matches. Not every row has a clone size; where given, it reads once, few, many or a size class.

>NA|TRBV27|once
ASTRTATYNEQF
>NA|TRBV18|once
ASSPGPGNTEAF
>TRBD2|TRBV18|NA
ASSPPGLALDTQY
>NA|TRBV4-1|NA
ASSQGLGLLRPQH
>NA|TRBV7-2|NA
ASSLWGDQTYEQY
>NA|TRBV7-2|NA
ASSRGYQGEKLF
>NA|TRBV4-2|NA
ASSQEIREQKLF
>TRBD2|TRBV10-3|NA
AISELSSGGTDTQY
>NA|TRBV2|NA
ASSDLNTEAF
>NA|TRBV7-2|NA
ASSLNVVYEQY
>NA|TRBV3-1/TRBV3-2|NA
ASSQVQGVHEQY
>NA|TRBV6-5|NA
ASSYRGTQY
>NA|TRBV30|NA
AWSTGVGETQY
>TRBD1|TRBV10-3|NA
AISELGQGEHGYT
>NA|TRBV2|NA
ASSEYGNYGYT
>NA|TRBV19|once
ASSIGRGLPYEQY
>NA|TRBV11-2|NA
ASSPIRDTSYNSPLH
>NA|TRBV27|NA
ASTSPPDTEAF
>NA|TRBV11-2|NA
ASSLDIYRAEAF
>TRBD2|TRBV12-3/TRBV12-4|NA
ASSLGFRGAQY
>NA|TRBV9|NA
ASSVGQWEVFGANVLT
>NA|TRBV7-9|NA
ASSSETANTEAF
>NA|TRBV6-5|NA
ASSYSGVAKNIQY
>NA|TRBV11-2|once
ASTPTATSYEQY
>TRBD1|TRBV2|NA
ASSPGGYNEQF
>TRBD1|TRBV5-1|once
ASSLTGGTEAF
>TRBD1|TRBV6-5|NA
ASTYRGGYGYT
>TRBD1|TRBV5-4|NA
ASSTQQGDYGYT
>TRBD1|TRBV4-3|NA
ASSPTGGNNSPLH
>TRBD1|TRBV6-6|NA
ASSYTTGTGGGYT
>TRBD2|TRBV18|few
ASSPPRAGGLHEQF
>NA|TRBV2|NA
ASLTPGQFNSPLH
>TRBD1|TRBV7-2|NA
ASSLDTGALVTQY
>NA|TRBV19|few
ASSTKVAPNSPLH
>TRBD1|TRBV6-6|NA
ASSPGQWNTEAF
>TRBD1|TRBV7-6|NA
ASSLGTGIFPHEQY
>TRBD1|TRBV6-4|NA
ASSDSAGGYNEQF
>NA|TRBV30|NA
AWSRAGGNEQF
>TRBD1|TRBV19|NA
ASSSRDRGLDEQY
>NA|TRBV12-3/TRBV12-4|NA
ASSFSGYEQY
>NA|TRBV18|NA
ASSPLTGRNTEAF
>TRBD1|TRBV6-5|NA
ASTPGDRVRETQY
>TRBD1|TRBV4-3|NA
ASSHDTGGPTEAF
>TRBD2|TRBV10-2|NA
ASSPKTSGGETQY
>TRBD1|TRBV7-9|NA
ASSYGQGQDGYT
>NA|TRBV10-3|NA
AIRAGSDGYT
>TRBD1|TRBV19|NA
ASSMPTGTGGANTEAF
>NA|TRBV5-1|NA
ASSSSTDTQY
>TRBD2|TRBV29-1|few
TGGGQGDTQY
>NA|TRBV18|NA
ASSPGTLYGYT